Following are 10 T cell receptor beta chains from one sample sequenced in a study of T cells after yellow fever vaccination (dated by TCRdb to the late 2010s). Libraries were made using 5' RACE. TCRdb names Illumina HiSeq 2500 as the instrument used. The public sequencing data were trimmed at Q25 with fastp and processed into clonotypes with MiXCR by TCRdb, which kept only in-frame beta chains. Entries that share a CDR3 protein sequence are merged under the most common genes and DNA. The sample yields nearly 550,000 distinct CDR3 sequences; around 21% were counted once. Around 15% of the sample comes from the top ten. The treatment or condition tag for this specimen amounts to: live attenuated yellow fever vaccine strain. The sample here was PBMCs, taken 15 days after the yellow fever booster vaccination. The receptor set was obtained from a man aged 30-40 years who received the YFV17D yellow fever vaccine.

This clonotype was observed a handful of times. This chain connects TRBV9 to TRBJ2-3; D gene unclear. V was trimmed by 4 bases and J by 0 bases, leaving 12 bases between them. The CDR3 consists of 15 residues. The germline V gene has CDR1 SGDLS and CDR2 YYNGEE. The CDR3 DNA reads TGTGCCAGCAGCACAAGCCCCGGCAGCACAGATACGCAGTATTTT. Amino acids: CASSTSPGSTDTQYF. Drawing the rest from reference TRBV9 and TRBJ2-3, the complete variable domain is DSGVTQTPKHLITATGQRVTLRCSPRSGDLSVYWYQQSLDQGLQFLIQYYNGEERAKGNILERFSAQQFPDLHSELNLSSLELGDSALYFCASSTSPGSTDTQYFGPGTRLTVL.

The sample holds a few counts of this clonotype. The chain carries TRBV5-4 and TRBJ2-7, with a tentative D call TRBD2 (5 bases). The CDR3 contains 16 residues. Germline V gives CDR1 SGHNT, CDR2 YYREEE (reference sequence). Trimming removed 4 bases from V and 0 bases from J, with 17 bases in between. CDR3 loop: CASSPGSLPLSYEQYF. In nucleotides, the CDR3 is TGTGCCAGCAGCCCGGGGTCGTTACCCCTCTCCTACGAGCAGTACTTC.

In this sample, this clonotype turned up many times. The V gene is TRBV19, the J gene TRBJ2-7, with D possibly being TRBD2 (6 bases). V dropped 9 bases and J dropped 2 bases, with 17 bases sitting between them. Germline V gene sequence: CDR1 LNHDA, CDR2 SQIVND (reference sequence). The CDR3 totals 14 residues. The CDR3 spells CASSRRDGTYEQYF. The CDR3 coding sequence is TGTGCCAGCAGCAGGCGGGACGGGACCTACGAGCAGTACTTC.

The rearrangement joins TRBV7-2 to TRBJ2-2; D ambiguous. This CDR3 is 14 amino acids long. V dropped 4 bases and J dropped 4 bases, with 10 bases sitting between them. CDR1 and CDR2 (germline): SGHTA, FQGNSA. The CDR3 bases are TGTGCCAGCAGCTCCTCCTGGGCCACCGGGGAGCTGTTTTTT. Translation gives CASSSSWATGELFF.

This clonotype was detected ten times or more. The chain uses TRBV6-1 and TRBJ2-1; 16 positions agree with TRBD2. The CDR3 extends over 19 amino acids. V lost 10 bases to trimming and J lost 4 bases; unmatched junction nucleotides: 16. Germline CDR1 is MNHNS and CDR2 is SASEGT. CDR3 loop: CATRPVGLAGGPKYNEQFF. CDR3 coding DNA: TGTGCCACACGGCCGGTGGGACTAGCGGGAGGGCCGAAGTACAATGAGCAGTTCTTC.

This clonotype was picked up a small number of times. V and J are TRBV18 and TRBJ1-4, with TRBD1 matching over 7 bases. Germline lookup yields CDR1 KGHSH and CDR2 LQKENI. V dropped 5 bases and J dropped 0; count of bases not matched to a gene: 6. This CDR3 spans 16 amino acids. CDR3 in amino acids: CASSTRTGATNEKLFF. The CDR3 nucleotides read TGTGCCAGCTCAACACGGACAGGAGCAACTAATGAAAAACTGTTTTTT.

This clonotype was counted between two and nine times. The J gene is TRBJ2-5, the V gene TRBV5-1, with D unclear. Trimming removed 2 bases from V and 5 bases from J, with 7 bases in between. CDR1 and CDR2 (germline): SGHRS, YFSETQ. This CDR3 is 12 amino acids long. Written as DNA, the CDR3 is TGCGCCAGCAGCTTAAAGAAGGAGACCCAGTACTTC. As protein: CASSLKKETQYF.

The sample holds a few counts of this clonotype. The chain recombines TRBV5-6 with TRBJ2-1; D is unclear. The germline V gene has CDR1 SGHDT and CDR2 YYEEEE. The CDR3 length is 15 residues. V lost 0 bases to trimming and J lost 0 bases, with 7 bases between them. The CDR3 DNA is TGTGCCAGCAGCTTGGACACCTTCTCCTACAATGAGCAGTTCTTC. Encoded protein: CASSLDTFSYNEQFF. Drawing the rest from reference TRBV5-6 and TRBJ2-1, the complete variable domain is DAGVTQSPTHLIKTRGQQVTLRCSPKSGHDTVSWYQQALGQGPQFIFQYYEEEERQRGNFPDRFSGHQFPNYSSELNVNALLLGDSALYLCASSLDTFSYNEQFFGPGTRLTVL.

This clonotype has more than one count but fewer than ten. The V call is TRBV18, the J call TRBJ1-1; the match to TRBD1 covers 9 bases. Germline trimming cut 3 bases from V and 5 bases from J; bases unmatched to any gene: 10. Germline CDR1 and CDR2: KGHSH and LQKENI. The CDR3 runs 16 residues. CDR3 loop: CASSPAGTGFYTEAFF. The CDR3 nucleotides read TGTGCCAGCTCACCGGCCGGGACAGGGTTTTATACTGAAGCTTTCTTT.

This clonotype came up once. The chain joins TRBV5-5 to TRBJ2-4, with D tentatively TRBD1 (6 bases). V was pared by 1 base and J by 1 base, with 12 bases between. Germline V gene data show CDR1 as SGHKS and CDR2 as YYEKEE (reference sequence). This CDR3 region has 16 residues. The CDR3 DNA reads as TGTGCCAGCAGCTTGAGGGGGACCGTGGCCAAAAACATTCAGTACTTC. Translated, it gives CASSLRGTVAKNIQYF.